These 19 T cell receptor beta chains originate from one sample sequenced in a study of cytomegalovirus exposure and HLA in healthy donors. Use of 60 Vbeta and 13 Jbeta primers characterized the PCR. Assay: immunoSEQ multiplex PCR; the TCRdb copy retains only in-frame clones and omits some. This sample has around 300,000 clones, with roughly two thirds found just once. The sequenced sample was PBMCs. These receptor sequences come from a female donor in good health and CMV-seronegative.

V is TRBV2 and J is TRBJ2-7, with TRBD1 identical over 10 bases. J gave up 3 bases and V 2 bases, and 4 bases lay outside the gene matches. The CDR3 length is 15 residues. Germline-derived CDR1 and CDR2 are SNHLY and FYNNEI. The CDR3: CASSESGQGSYEQYF. CDR3 nucleotides: TGTGCCAGCAGTGAATCGGGACAGGGGAGCTACGAGCAGTACTTC.

The chain has TRBV5-6 and TRBJ2-1; possibly TRBD2 for D (5 bases). The CDR3 runs 16 residues. The V gene lost 4 bases and the J gene lost 1 base, with 15 bases spanning the gap. Germline assignment: CDR1 SGHDT and CDR2 YYEEEE. This chain's CDR3 is CASSLIDGRSYNEQFF. In nucleotides, the CDR3 is TGTGCCAGCAGCCTCATTGATGGGAGATCCTACAATGAGCAGTTCTTC.

The gene calls are TRBV12-5 and TRBJ2-1; 7 nucleotides line up with TRBD2. Germline CDR1 LGHNT, CDR2 FRNRAP. With V trimmed by 4 bases and J by 2 bases, 5 bases remained unmatched. This CDR3 is 15 amino acids long. CDR3 region: CASGYGRLPYNEQFF. The CDR3 DNA is TGTGCTAGTGGTTACGGGAGGTTGCCCTACAATGAGCAGTTCTTC. Full variable domain (outside the CDR3, taken from reference TRBV12-5 and TRBJ2-1): DARVTQTPRHKVTEMGQEVTMRCQPILGHNTVFWYRQTMMQGLELLAYFRNRAPLDDSGMPKDRFSAEMPDATLATLKIQPSEPRDSAVYFCASGYGRLPYNEQFFGPGTRLTVL.

This clone has only a few counts. This chain joins TRBV5-8 and TRBJ2-7; D not certain. Trimming left V 0 bases short and J 3 bases short, with 16 bases between. The CDR3 is 16 amino acids. Germline V gene lookup returns CDR1 SGHTS and CDR2 YDEGEE. The CDR3 region is CASSLGAGRNYYEQYF. The CDR3 nucleotides read TGTGCCAGCAGCTTGGGGGCTGGAAGGAATTACTACGAGCAGTACTTC.

The chain has TRBV5-4 and TRBJ1-4; TRBD1 matches at 7 bases. J gave up 7 bases and V 4 bases, and 7 bases lay outside the gene matches. CDR1 SGHNT and CDR2 YYREEE come from the germline V gene (reference sequence). The CDR3 runs to 14 residues. In nucleotides, the CDR3 is TGTGCCAGCAGCCGAGACAGGGCGGGTGAAAAACTGTTTTTT. Protein sequence: CASSRDRAGEKLFF.

This clone was seen a few times. The rearrangement joins TRBV5-6 to TRBJ1-2; 8 bases are shared with TRBD1. Germline-derived CDR1 and CDR2 are SGHDT and YYEEEE. V was clipped by 2 bases and J by 2 bases; unmatched bases: 5. The length of the CDR3 is 15 residues. In DNA form, the CDR3 reads TGTGCCAGCAGCTTTGGGGACAGGCCCAACTATGGCTACACCTTC. Its translation: CASSFGDRPNYGYTF.

The chain links TRBV25-1 to TRBJ1-1; D is unclear. V lost 3 bases and J lost 5, with 16 bases in between. Germline V gives CDR1 MGHDK, CDR2 SYGVNS. The CDR3 covers 15 residues. The CDR3 reads CASSDPGKAGTEAFF. In nucleotides, the CDR3 is TGTGCCAGCAGTGACCCCGGGAAGGCGGGAACTGAAGCTTTCTTT.

With regard to this clone: At one boundary the junction diverges from the germline segment, which might be a read error. CDR3 in amino acids: CASSLEGANRARMAAFF. CDR3 nucleotides: TGTGCCAGTAGTTTAGAGGGGGCGAACAGGGCCCGGATGGCAGCTTTCTTT. The V call is TRBV19, the J call TRBJ1-1; the match to TRBD1 covers 7 bases. Germline lookup yields CDR1 LNHDA and CDR2 SQIVND (reference sequence). The length of the CDR3 is 17 residues.

The rearrangement links TRBV5-5 to TRBJ2-5; TRBD1 matches at 9 bases. The V gene end was trimmed by 4 bases and the J gene end by 5 bases; junction bases not matched to a gene: 0. The germline V gene has CDR1 SGHKS and CDR2 YYEKEE (reference sequence). This CDR3 comprises 12 residues. The CDR3 DNA reads as TGTGCCAGCAGCGGGACAGGGGAGACCCAGTACTTC. This sequence encodes CASSGTGETQYF.

V is TRBV11-2 and J is TRBJ1-1; 11 bases match TRBD1. V shed 5 bases, J shed 7 bases, and the junction held 3 bases outside the gene matches. The germline V gene has CDR1 SGHAT and CDR2 FQNNGV. CDR3 length: 13 residues. DNA for the CDR3: TGTGCCAGCAGCATGGACAGGGGGCTTGAAGCTTTCTTT. This translates into CASSMDRGLEAFF.

This chain links TRBV5-1 with TRBJ1-5; 9 bases agree with TRBD1. Germline V CDR1 and CDR2: SGHRS, YFSETQ. J was trimmed by 4 bases and V by 2 bases; bases with no gene match: 1. The CDR3 extends over 14 amino acids. This CDR3 is CASSFGTGNQPQHF. DNA for the CDR3: TGCGCCAGCAGCTTCGGGACAGGGAATCAGCCCCAGCATTTT. Supplemented by reference TRBV5-1 and TRBJ1-5, the full variable domain reads KAGVTQTPRYLIKTRGQQVTLSCSPISGHRSVSWYQQTPGQGLQFLFEYFSETQRNKGNFPGRFSGRQFSNSRSEMNVSTLELGDSALYLCASSFGTGNQPQHFGDGTRLSIL.

This chain joins TRBV25-1 and TRBJ2-7; perhaps TRBD2 as D (6 bases). Germline CDR1 is MGHDK and CDR2 is SYGVNS. V gave up 1 base and J gave up 5 bases, with 9 bases separating them. CDR3 size: 13 residues. CDR3 sequence reads: CASSESGVHEQYF. CDR3 DNA sequence: TGTGCCAGCAGTGAATCGGGGGTCCACGAGCAGTACTTC.

This chain uses TRBV5-1 with TRBJ2-7; TRBD2 is a possible D gene (5 bases). The CDR3 spans 15 residues. The germline CDR1 and CDR2 sequences are SGHRS and YFSETQ. V lost 0 bases and J lost 6, with 16 bases in between. For the CDR3, the DNA is TGCGCCAGCAGCTTGGCCGGCGGGCAGGTTAGCGAGCAGTACTTC. Its translation is CASSLAGGQVSEQYF.

The chain joins TRBV2 to TRBJ2-6; TRBD1 aligns across 8 bases. This CDR3 region has 18 residues. CDR1 SNHLY and CDR2 FYNNEI come from the germline V gene. After removal of 5 bases from V and 4 bases from J, the junction contained 13 bases not matched to a gene. CDR3 amino acids: CASSYLRTGSIGANVLTF. The CDR3 coding sequence is TGTGCCAGCAGTTACCTTAGGACAGGGTCGATCGGGGCCAACGTCCTGACTTTC. The complete variable domain, with remaining parts taken from reference TRBV2 and TRBJ2-6, reads EPEVTQTPSHQVTQMGQEVILRCVPISNHLYFYWYRQILGQKVEFLVSFYNNEISEKSEIFDDQFSVERPDGSNFTLKIRSTKLEDSAMYFCASSYLRTGSIGANVLTFGAGSRLTVL.

The V and J genes are TRBV20-1 and TRBJ2-3, with D perhaps TRBD1 (6 bases). The germline V and J ends were trimmed by 5 bases and 4 bases, with 7 bases remaining between them. From germline, CDR1 is DFQATT and CDR2 SNEGSKA (reference sequence). CDR3 length: 11 amino acids. The CDR3 here is CSAEGADTQYF. As DNA, the CDR3 is TGCAGTGCTGAGGGGGCAGATACGCAGTATTTT.

The rearrangement uses TRBV27 and TRBJ2-2; perhaps TRBD2 as D (6 bases). Germline-derived CDR1 and CDR2 are MNHEY and SMNVEV (reference sequence). V gave up 1 base and J gave up 1 base, with 7 bases separating them. CDR3 length: 15 residues. The CDR3 sequence: CASSLFGRNTGELFF. The CDR3 DNA sequence: TGTGCCAGCAGTTTATTCGGGAGGAACACCGGGGAGCTGTTTTTT.

The chain joins TRBV15 to TRBJ2-7; 7 bases agree with TRBD1. J lost 2 bases, V lost 0 bases, and 4 bases had no gene match. The CDR3 runs 15 residues. Germline CDR1 is LNHNV and CDR2 is YYDKDF (reference sequence). The CDR3 DNA follows: TGTGCCACCAGCAGAGATCGTGGGACAGCCTACGAGCAGTACTTC. Translating gives CATSRDRGTAYEQYF.

The chain links TRBV28 to TRBJ1-2; unclear D gene. The germline V gene encodes CDR1 MDHEN and CDR2 SYDVKM. The CDR3 has 14 residues. V lost 0 bases to trimming and J lost 8 bases, with 13 bases between them. The DNA for the CDR3 is TGTGCCAGCAGTTTATGGGGCAGGACTTCGGGCTACACCTTC. This encodes CASSLWGRTSGYTF.

V usage is TRBV29-1 and J usage is TRBJ1-2, with unresolved D. The CDR3 runs 11 residues. Germline V gene sequence: CDR1 SQVTM, CDR2 ANQGSEA. Trimming pared 3 bases from V and 2 bases from J, leaving 4 bases between. CDR3: CSVDQNYGYTF. CDR3 DNA: TGCAGCGTTGATCAAAACTATGGCTACACCTTC. Filled out from reference TRBV29-1 and TRBJ1-2, the complete variable domain reads SAVISQKPSRDICQRGTSLTIQCQVDSQVTMMFWYRQQPGQSLTLIATANQGSEATYESGFVIDKFPISRPNLTFSTLTVSNMSPEDSSIYLCSVDQNYGYTFGSGTRLTVV.